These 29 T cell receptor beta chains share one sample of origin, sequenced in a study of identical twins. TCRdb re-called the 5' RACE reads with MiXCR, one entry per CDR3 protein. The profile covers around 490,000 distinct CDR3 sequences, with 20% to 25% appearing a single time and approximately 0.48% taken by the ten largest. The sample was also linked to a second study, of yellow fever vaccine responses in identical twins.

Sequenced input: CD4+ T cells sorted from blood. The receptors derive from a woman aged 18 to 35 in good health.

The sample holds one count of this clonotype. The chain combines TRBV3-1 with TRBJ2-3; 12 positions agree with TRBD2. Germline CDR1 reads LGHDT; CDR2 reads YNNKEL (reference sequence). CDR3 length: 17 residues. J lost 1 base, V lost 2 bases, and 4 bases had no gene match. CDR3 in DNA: TGTGCCAGCAGCCAATGGACTAGCGGGGTAGGCACAGATACGCAGTATTTT. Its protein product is CASSQWTSGVGTDTQYF.

Here the CDR3 DNA reads TGTGCCAGCAGATTGACAGGGAACTATGGCTACACCTTC. Translation: CASRLTGNYGYTF. The J gene is TRBJ1-2, the V gene TRBV5-5, with 7 bases fitting TRBD1. Germline V gene sequence: CDR1 SGHKS, CDR2 YYEKEE (reference sequence). Trimming took 5 bases from V and 2 from J; bases not matched to a gene: 3. The length of the CDR3 is 13 residues.

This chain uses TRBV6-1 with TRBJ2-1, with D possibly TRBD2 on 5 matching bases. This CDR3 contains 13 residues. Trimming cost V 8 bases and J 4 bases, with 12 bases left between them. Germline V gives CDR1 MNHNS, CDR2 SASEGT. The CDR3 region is CASGSQHYNEQFF. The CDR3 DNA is TGTGCCAGCGGGAGTCAACATTACAATGAGCAGTTCTTC.

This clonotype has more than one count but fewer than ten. This CDR3 reads CASSLASGGLSNTGELFF. CDR3 DNA sequence: TGTGCCAGCAGCTTAGCGTCGGGGGGCTTGTCGAACACCGGGGAGCTGTTTTTT. This rearrangement joins TRBV7-8 to TRBJ2-2; D is possibly TRBD2 (7 bases). Germline lookup yields CDR1 SGHVS and CDR2 FQNEAQ. V was trimmed by 0 bases and J by 0 bases, leaving 14 bases between them. The CDR3 extends over 18 amino acids.

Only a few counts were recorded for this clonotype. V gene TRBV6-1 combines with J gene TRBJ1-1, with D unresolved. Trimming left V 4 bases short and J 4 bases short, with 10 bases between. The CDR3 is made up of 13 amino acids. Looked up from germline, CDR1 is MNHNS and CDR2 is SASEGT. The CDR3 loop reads CASSGVRGTEAFF. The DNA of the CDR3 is TGTGCCAGCAGTGGAGTCAGAGGCACTGAAGCTTTCTTT.

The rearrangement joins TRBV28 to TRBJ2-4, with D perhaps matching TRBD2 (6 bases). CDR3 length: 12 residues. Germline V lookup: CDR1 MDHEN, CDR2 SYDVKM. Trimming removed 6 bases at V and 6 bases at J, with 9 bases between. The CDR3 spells CASRTGGNIQYF. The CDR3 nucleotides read TGTGCCAGCAGGACCGGGGGAAACATTCAGTACTTC.

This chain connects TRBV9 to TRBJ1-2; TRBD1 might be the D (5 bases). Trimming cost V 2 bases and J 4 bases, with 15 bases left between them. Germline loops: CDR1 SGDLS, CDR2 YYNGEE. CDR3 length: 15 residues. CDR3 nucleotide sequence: TGTGCCAGCAGCGTCCACGAGGGGAAAGGCTATGGCTACACCTTC. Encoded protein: CASSVHEGKGYGYTF.

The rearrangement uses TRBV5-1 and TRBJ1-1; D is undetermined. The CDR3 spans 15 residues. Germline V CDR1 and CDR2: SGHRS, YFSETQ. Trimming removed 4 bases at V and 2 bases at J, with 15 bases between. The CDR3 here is CASSTEITANTEAFF. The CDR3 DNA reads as TGCGCCAGCAGCACCGAGATTACAGCCAACACTGAAGCTTTCTTT.

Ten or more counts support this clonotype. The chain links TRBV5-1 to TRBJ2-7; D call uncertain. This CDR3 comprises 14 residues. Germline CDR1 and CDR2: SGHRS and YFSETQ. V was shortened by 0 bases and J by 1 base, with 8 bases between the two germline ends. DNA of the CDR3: TGCGCCAGCAGCTTGGACGGCAGTTCCTACGAGCAGTACGTC. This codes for CASSLDGSSYEQYV.

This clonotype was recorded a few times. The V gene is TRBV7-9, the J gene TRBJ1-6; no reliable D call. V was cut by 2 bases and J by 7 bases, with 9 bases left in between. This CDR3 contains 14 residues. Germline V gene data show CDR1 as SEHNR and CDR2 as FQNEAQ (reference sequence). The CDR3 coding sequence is TGTGCCAGCAGCTTATCCGTTGGAAATTCACCCCTCCACTTT. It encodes CASSLSVGNSPLHF.

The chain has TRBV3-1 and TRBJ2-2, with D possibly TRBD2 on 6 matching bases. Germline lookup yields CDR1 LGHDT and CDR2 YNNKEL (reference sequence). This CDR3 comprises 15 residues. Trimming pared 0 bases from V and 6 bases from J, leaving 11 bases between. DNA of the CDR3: TGTGCCAGCAGCCAAGACGCCCTAGCGTCCGGGGAGCTGTTTTTT. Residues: CASSQDALASGELFF.

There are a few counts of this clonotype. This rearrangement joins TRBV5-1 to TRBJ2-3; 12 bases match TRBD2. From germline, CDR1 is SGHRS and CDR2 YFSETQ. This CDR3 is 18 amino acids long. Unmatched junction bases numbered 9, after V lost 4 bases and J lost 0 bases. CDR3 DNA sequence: TGCGCCAGCAGCCCGGGGGCTAGCGGGAGGGCTAGCACAGATACGCAGTATTTT. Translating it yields CASSPGASGRASTDTQYF.

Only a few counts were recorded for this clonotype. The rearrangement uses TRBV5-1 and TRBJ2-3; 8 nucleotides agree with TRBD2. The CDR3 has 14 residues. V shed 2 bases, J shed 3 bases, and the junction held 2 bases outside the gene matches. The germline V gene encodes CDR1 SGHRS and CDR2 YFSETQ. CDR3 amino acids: CASSFTGGTDTQYF. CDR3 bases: TGCGCCAGCAGCTTTACGGGGGGGACAGATACGCAGTATTTT.

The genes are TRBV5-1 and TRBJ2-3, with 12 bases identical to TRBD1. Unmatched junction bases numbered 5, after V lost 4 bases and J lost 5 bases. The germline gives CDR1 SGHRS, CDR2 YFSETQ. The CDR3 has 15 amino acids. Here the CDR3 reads CASSTGTGGIDTQYF. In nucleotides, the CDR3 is TGCGCCAGCAGCACCGGGACAGGGGGCATAGATACGCAGTATTTT.

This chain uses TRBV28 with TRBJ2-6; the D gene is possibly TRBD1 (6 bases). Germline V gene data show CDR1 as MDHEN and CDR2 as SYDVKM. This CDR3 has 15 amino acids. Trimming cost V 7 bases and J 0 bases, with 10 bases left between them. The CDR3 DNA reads TGTGCCAGCAAGACAGGTACCTCTGGGGCCAACGTCCTGACTTTC. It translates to CASKTGTSGANVLTF.

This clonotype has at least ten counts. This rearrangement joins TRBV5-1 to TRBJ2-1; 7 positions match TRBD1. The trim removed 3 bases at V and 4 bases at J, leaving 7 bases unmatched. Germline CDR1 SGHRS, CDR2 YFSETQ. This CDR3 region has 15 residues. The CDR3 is CASSSPGTAYNEQFF. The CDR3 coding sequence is TGCGCCAGCAGCTCACCCGGGACAGCATACAATGAGCAGTTCTTC.

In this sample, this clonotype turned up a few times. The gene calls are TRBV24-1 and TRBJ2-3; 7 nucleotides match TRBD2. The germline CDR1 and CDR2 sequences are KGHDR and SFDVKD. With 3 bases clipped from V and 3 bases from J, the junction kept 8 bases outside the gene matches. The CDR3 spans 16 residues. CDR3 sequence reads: CATSDGGLTETDTQYF. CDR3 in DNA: TGTGCCACCAGTGATGGGGGACTAACGGAAACAGATACGCAGTATTTT.

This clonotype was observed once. Here the CDR3 reads CASRDPGLARQIGQFF. The DNA of the CDR3 is TGTGCCAGCAGAGACCCGGGACTAGCCCGCCAAATAGGGCAGTTCTTC. The rearrangement uses TRBV7-9 and TRBJ2-1, with 9 bases matching TRBD2. This CDR3 is 16 amino acids long. Germline-derived CDR1 and CDR2 are SEHNR and FQNEAQ (reference sequence). Trimming removed 6 bases from V and 12 bases from J; junction bases left unmatched: 18.

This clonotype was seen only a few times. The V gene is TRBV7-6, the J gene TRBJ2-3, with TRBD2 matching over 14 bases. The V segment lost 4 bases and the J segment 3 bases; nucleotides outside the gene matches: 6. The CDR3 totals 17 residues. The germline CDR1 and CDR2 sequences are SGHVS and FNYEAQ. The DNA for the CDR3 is TGTGCCAGCAGCTCCTACAGACTAGCGGGAGGGACAGATACGCAGTATTTT. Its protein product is CASSSYRLAGGTDTQYF.

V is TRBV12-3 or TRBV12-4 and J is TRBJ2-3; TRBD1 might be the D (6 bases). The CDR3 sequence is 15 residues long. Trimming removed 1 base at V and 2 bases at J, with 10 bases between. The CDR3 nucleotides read TGTGCCAGCAGTTTAGGTACAGGGTACACAGATACGCAGTATTTT. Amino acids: CASSLGTGYTDTQYF.

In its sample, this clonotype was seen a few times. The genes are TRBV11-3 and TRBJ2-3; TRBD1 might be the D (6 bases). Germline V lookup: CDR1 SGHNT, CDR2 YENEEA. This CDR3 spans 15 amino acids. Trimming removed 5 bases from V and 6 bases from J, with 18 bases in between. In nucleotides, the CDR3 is TGTGCCAGCAGCCTCGGACAGCCCACAGTGGATACGCAGTATTTT. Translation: CASSLGQPTVDTQYF.

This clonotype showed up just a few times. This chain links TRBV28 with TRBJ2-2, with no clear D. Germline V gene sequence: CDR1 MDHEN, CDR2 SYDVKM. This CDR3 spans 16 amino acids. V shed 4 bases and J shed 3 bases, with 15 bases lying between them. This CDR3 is CASSSPLGPYTGELFF. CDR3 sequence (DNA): TGTGCCAGCAGTTCCCCCCTTGGACCGTACACCGGGGAGCTGTTTTTT.

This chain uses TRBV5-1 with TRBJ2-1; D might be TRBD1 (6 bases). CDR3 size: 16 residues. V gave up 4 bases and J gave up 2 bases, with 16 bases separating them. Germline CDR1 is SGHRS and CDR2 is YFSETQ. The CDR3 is CASSRITGFTYNEQFF. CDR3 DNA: TGCGCCAGCAGCAGAATTACAGGGTTTACCTACAATGAGCAGTTCTTC. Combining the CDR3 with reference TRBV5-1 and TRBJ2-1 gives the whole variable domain KAGVTQTPRYLIKTRGQQVTLSCSPISGHRSVSWYQQTPGQGLQFLFEYFSETQRNKGNFPGRFSGRQFSNSRSEMNVSTLELGDSALYLCASSRITGFTYNEQFFGPGTRLTVL.

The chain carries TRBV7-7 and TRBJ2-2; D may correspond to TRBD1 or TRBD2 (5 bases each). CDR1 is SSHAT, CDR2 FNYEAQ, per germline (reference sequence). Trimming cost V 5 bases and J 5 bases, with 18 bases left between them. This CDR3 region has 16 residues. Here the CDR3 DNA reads TGTGCCAGCAGCCCTAGGGCAGGGACCCTTACCGGGGAGCTGTTTTTT. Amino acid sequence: CASSPRAGTLTGELFF.

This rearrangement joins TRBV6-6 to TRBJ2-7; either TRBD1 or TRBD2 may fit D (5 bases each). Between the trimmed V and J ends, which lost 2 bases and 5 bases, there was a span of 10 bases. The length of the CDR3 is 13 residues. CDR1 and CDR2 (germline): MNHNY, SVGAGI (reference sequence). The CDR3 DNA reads TGTGCCAGCAGTTACCCCCGGGGCCACGAGCAGTACTTC. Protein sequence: CASSYPRGHEQYF.

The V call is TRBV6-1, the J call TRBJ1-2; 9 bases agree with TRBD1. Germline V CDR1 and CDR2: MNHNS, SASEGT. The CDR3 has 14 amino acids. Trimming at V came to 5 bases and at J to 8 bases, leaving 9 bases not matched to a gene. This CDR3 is CASSTQDRGRGYTF. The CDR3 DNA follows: TGTGCCAGCAGTACACAAGACAGGGGGAGAGGCTACACCTTC.

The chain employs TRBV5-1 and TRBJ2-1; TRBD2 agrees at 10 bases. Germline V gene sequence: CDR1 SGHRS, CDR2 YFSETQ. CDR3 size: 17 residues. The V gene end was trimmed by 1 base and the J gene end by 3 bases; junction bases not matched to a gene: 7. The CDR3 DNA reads TGCGCCAGCAGCTTGAGTTCCGGACTAGCGGACTACAATGAGCAGTTCTTC. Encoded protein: CASSLSSGLADYNEQFF.

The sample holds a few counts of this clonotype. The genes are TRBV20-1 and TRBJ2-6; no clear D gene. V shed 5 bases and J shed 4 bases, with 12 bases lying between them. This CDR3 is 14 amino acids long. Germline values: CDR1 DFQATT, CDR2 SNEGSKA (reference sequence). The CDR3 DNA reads TGCAGTGCTCCTAAAGGGCTCGGGGCCAACGTCCTGACTTTC. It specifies CSAPKGLGANVLTF.

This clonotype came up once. CDR3 sequence (DNA): TGTGCCAGCAGTTACGATCATGGACAGTCCACAGATACGCAGTATTTT. Its protein product is CASSYDHGQSTDTQYF. V and J are TRBV6-5 and TRBJ2-3, with D perhaps matching TRBD1 (6 bases). This CDR3 contains 16 residues. V dropped 2 bases and J dropped 2 bases, with 14 bases sitting between them. The germline gives CDR1 MNHEY, CDR2 SVGAGI.